This T cell receptor beta chain was found in a study of blood T cells in healthy people across ages. Healthy Caucasian individuals from Russia aged about 6 to 95 were enrolled as donors. The CDR3 runs to 14 residues. Germline V gene sequence: CDR1 MRHNA, CDR2 SNTAGT. The V gene end was trimmed by 5 bases and the J gene end by 6 bases; junction bases not matched to a gene: 4. Using a J-beta primer mix together with a sample-barcoded 5' primer, a second PCR was run for 7 to 11 cycles. TCRdb reprocessed the 5' RACE reads with MiXCR, giving one entry per CDR3 protein. The data hold 730,000 or so distinct CDR3 sequences, with about 43% observed a single time.

The source of this sequence is an older man in good health. Source material: blood. J is TRBJ2-1 and V is TRBV6-4; TRBD2 matches 10 bases. The chain's CDR3 is CASSFSGGSNEQFF. As DNA, the CDR3 is TGTGCCAGCAGTTTTAGCGGGGGGAGCAATGAGCAGTTCTTC.